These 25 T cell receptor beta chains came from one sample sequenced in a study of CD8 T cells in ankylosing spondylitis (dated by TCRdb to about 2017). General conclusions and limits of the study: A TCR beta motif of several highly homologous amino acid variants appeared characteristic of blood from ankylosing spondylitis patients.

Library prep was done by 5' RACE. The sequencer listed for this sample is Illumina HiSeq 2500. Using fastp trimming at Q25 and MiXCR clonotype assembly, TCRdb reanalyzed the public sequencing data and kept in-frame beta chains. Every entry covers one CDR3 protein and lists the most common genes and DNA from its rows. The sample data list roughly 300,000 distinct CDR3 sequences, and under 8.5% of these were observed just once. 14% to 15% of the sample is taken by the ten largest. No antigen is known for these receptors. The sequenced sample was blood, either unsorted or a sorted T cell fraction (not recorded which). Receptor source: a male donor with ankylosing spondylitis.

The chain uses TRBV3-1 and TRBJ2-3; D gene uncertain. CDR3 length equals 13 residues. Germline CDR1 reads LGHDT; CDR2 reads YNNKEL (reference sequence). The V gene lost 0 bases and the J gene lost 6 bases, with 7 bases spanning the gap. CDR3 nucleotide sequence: TGTGCCAGCAGCCAAGACCCGTGGGATACGCAGTATTTT. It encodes CASSQDPWDTQYF.

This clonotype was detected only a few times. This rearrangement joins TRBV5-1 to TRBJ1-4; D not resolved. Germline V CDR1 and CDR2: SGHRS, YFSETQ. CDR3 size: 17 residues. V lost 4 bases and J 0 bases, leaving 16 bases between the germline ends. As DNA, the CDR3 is TGCGCCAGCAGCAGGGAGCAGGAGACTGCAACTAATGAAAAACTGTTTTTT. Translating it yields CASSREQETATNEKLFF. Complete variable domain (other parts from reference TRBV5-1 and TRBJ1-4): KAGVTQTPRYLIKTRGQQVTLSCSPISGHRSVSWYQQTPGQGLQFLFEYFSETQRNKGNFPGRFSGRQFSNSRSEMNVSTLELGDSALYLCASSREQETATNEKLFFGSGTQLSVL.

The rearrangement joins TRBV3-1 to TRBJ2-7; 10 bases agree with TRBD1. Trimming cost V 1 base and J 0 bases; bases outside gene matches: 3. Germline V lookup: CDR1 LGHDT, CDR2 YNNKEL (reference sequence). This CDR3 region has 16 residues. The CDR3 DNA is TGTGCCAGCAGCCAAGCAAGGACAGGGGGCTCCTACGAGCAGTACTTC. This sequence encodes CASSQARTGGSYEQYF.

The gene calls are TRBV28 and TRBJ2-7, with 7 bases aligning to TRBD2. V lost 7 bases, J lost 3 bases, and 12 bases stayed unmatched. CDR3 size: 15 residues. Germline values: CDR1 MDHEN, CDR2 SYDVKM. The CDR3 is CASNKPTSANYEQYF. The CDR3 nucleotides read TGTGCCAGCAATAAACCCACTAGCGCCAACTACGAGCAGTACTTC.

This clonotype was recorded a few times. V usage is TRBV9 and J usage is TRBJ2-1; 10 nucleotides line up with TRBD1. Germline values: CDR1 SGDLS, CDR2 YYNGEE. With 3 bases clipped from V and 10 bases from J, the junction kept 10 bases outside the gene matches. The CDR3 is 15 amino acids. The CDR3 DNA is TGTGCCAGCAGCGCCGGGACAGGGGAATTTTTAGAGCAGTTCTTC. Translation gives CASSAGTGEFLEQFF. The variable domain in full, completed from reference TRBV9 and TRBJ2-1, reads DSGVTQTPKHLITATGQRVTLRCSPRSGDLSVYWYQQSLDQGLQFLIQYYNGEERAKGNILERFSAQQFPDLHSELNLSSLELGDSALYFCASSAGTGEFLEQFFGPGTRLTVL.

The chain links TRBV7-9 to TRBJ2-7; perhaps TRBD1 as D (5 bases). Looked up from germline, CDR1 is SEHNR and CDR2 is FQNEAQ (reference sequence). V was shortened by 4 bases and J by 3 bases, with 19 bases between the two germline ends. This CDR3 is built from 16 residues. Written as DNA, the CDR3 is TGTGCCAGCAGCTCGGACCGGCAGGGTACCGTCTACGAGCAGTACTTC. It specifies CASSSDRQGTVYEQYF.

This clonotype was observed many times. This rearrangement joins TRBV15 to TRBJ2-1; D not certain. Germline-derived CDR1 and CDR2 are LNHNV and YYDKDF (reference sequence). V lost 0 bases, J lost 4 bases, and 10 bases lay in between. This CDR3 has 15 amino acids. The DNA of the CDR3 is TGTGCCACCAGCAGAGATCGTAGTTCGTACAATGAGCAGTTCTTC. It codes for CATSRDRSSYNEQFF.

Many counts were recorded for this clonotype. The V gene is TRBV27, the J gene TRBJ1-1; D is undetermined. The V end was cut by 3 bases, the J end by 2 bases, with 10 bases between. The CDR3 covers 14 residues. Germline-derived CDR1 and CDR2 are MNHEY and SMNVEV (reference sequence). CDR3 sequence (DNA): TGTGCCAGCAGTTTCCCGGGAGAAAACACTGAAGCTTTCTTT. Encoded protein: CASSFPGENTEAFF.

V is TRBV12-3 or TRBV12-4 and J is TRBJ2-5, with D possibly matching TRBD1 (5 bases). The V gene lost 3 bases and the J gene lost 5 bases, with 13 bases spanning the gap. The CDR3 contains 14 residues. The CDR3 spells CASSLGTGAETQYF. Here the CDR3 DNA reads TGTGCCAGCAGTTTGGGTACAGGCGCGGAGACCCAGTACTTC.

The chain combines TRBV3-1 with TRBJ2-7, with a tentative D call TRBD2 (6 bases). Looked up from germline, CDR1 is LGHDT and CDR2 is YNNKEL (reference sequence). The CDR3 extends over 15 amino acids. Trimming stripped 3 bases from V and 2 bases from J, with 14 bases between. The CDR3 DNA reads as TGTGCCAGCAGCCAGGGGAATAGCGGAGCCTACGAGCAGTACTTC. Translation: CASSQGNSGAYEQYF.

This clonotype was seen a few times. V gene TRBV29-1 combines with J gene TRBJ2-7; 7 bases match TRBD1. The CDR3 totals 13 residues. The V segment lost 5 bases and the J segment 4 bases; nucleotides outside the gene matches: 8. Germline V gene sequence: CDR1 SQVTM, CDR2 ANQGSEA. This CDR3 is CSVLRQGPYEQYF. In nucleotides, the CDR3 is TGCAGCGTTCTGCGACAGGGACCGTACGAGCAGTACTTC.

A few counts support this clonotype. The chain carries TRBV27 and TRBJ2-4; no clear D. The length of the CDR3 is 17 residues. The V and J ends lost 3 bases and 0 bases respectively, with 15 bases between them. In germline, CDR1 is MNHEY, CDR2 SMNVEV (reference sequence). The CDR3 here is CASSFKKSLLAKNIQYF. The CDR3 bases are TGTGCCAGCAGTTTTAAAAAGAGCTTACTAGCCAAAAACATTCAGTACTTC.

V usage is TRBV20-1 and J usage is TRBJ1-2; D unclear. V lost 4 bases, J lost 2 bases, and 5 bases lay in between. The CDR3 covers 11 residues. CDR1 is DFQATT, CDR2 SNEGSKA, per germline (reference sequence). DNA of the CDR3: TGCAGTGCTACGGCGAACTATGGCTACACCTTC. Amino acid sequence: CSATANYGYTF.

CDR3 in DNA: TGTGCCAGCAGTTACTCGCGGGGGCCCACTGGAAACACCATATATTTT. It encodes CASSYSRGPTGNTIYF. The chain uses TRBV6-5 and TRBJ1-3, with a possible D match to TRBD1 (6 bases). V was pared by 0 bases and J by 2 bases, with 11 bases between. The CDR3 consists of 16 residues. Germline V gene data show CDR1 as MNHEY and CDR2 as SVGAGI.

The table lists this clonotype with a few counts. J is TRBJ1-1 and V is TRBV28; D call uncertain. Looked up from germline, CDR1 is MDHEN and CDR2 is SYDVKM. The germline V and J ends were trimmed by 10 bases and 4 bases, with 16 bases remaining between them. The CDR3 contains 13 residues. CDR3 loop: CATVFGRLTEAFF. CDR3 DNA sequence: TGTGCCACCGTTTTTGGACGGCTCACTGAAGCTTTCTTT.

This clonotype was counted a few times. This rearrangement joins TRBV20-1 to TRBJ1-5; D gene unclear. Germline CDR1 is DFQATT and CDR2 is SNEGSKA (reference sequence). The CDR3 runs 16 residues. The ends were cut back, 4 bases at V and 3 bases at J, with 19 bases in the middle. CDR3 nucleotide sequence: TGCAGTGCTATAAGTCTACGGTCGAGGGTCAATCAGCCCCAGCATTTT. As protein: CSAISLRSRVNQPQHF.

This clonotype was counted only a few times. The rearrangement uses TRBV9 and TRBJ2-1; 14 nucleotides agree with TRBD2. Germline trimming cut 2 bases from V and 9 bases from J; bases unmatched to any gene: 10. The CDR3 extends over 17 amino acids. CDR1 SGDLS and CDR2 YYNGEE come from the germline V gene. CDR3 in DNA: TGTGCCAGCAGCGTTACCGGGACTAGCGGGAGATTGGGTGAGCAGTTCTTC. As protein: CASSVTGTSGRLGEQFF.

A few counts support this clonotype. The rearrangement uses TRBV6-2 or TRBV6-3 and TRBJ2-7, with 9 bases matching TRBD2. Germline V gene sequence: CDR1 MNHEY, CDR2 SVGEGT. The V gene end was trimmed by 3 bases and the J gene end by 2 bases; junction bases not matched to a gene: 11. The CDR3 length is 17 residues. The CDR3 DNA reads TGTGCCAGCAGTTATGGATCCCCTAGCGGGACCCCCTACGAGCAGTACTTC. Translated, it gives CASSYGSPSGTPYEQYF.

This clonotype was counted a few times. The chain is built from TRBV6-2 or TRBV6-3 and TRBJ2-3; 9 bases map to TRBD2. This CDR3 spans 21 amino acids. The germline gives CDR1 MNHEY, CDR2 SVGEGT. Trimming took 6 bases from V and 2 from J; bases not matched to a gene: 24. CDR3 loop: CASSPPPWLAGASDYTDTQYF. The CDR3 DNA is TGTGCCAGCAGCCCGCCTCCGTGGTTAGCGGGAGCCTCAGATTACACAGATACGCAGTATTTT.

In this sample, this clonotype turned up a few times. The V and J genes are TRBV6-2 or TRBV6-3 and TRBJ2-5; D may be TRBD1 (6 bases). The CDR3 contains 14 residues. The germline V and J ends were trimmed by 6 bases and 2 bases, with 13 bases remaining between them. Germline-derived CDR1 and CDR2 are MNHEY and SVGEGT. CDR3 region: CASSAQGGQETQYF. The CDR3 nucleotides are TGTGCCAGCAGCGCCCAAGGGGGACAAGAGACCCAGTACTTC.

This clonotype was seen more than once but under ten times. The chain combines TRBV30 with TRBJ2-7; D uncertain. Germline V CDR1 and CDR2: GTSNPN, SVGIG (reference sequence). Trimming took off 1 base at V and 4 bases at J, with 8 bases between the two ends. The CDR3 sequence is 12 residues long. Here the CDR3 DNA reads TGTGCCTGGAGTGCTCCCTCTTACGAGCAGTACTTC. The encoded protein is CAWSAPSYEQYF.

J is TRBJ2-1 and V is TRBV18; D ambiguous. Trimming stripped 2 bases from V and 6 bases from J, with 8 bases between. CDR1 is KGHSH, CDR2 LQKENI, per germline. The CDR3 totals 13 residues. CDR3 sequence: CASSPSSPNEQFF. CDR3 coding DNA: TGTGCCAGCTCACCATCAAGTCCCAATGAGCAGTTCTTC.

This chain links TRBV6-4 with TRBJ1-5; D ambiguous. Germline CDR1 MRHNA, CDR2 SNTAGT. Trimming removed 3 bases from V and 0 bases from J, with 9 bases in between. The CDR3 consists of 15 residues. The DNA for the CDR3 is TGTGCCAGCAGTGAACAACCCTATAGCAATCAGCCCCAGCATTTT. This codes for CASSEQPYSNQPQHF.

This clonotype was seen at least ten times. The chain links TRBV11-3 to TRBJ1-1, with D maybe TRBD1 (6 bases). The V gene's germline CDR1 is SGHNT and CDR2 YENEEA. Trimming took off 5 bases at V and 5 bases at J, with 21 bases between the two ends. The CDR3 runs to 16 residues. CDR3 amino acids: CASSVRAGAQGTEAFF. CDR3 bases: TGTGCCAGCAGCGTCAGGGCGGGGGCGCAAGGGACTGAAGCTTTCTTT.

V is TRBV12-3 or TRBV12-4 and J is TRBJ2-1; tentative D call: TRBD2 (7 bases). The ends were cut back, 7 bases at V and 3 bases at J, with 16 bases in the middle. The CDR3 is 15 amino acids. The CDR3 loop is CASTSGEGDYNEQFF. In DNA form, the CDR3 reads TGTGCCAGCACATCAGGGGAGGGAGACTACAATGAGCAGTTCTTC.